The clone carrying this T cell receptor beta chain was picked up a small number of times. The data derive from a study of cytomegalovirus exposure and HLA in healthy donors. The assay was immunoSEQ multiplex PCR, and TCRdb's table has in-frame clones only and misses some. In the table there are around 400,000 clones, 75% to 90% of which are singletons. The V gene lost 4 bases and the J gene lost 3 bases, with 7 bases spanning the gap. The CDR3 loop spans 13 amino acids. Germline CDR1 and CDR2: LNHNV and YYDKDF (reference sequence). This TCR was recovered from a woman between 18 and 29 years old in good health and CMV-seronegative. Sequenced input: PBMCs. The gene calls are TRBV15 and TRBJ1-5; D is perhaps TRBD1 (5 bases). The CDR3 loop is CATSTGPNQPQHF. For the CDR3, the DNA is TGTGCCACCAGCACAGGGCCCAATCAGCCCCAGCATTTT.